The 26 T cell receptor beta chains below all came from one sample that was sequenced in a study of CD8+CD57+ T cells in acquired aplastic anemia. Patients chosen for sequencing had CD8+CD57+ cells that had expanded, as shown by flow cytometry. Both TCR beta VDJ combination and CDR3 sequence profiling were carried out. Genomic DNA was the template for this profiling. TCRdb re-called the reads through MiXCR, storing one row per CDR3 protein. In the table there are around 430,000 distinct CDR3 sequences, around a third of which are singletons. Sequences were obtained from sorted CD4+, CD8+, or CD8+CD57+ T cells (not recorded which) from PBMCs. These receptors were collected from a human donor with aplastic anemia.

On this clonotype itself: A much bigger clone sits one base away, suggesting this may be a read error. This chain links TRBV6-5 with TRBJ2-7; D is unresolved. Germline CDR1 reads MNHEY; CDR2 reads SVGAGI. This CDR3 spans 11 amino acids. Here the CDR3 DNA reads TGTGCCGGCAGTTTGCGCAACGAGCAGTACTTC. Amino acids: CAGSLRNEQYF.

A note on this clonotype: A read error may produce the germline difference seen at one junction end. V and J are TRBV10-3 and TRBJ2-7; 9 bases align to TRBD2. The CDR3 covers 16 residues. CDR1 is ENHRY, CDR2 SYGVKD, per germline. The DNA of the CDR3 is TGTGCCAGCAGTTTGCTCGGCGGGGGGGGCTCCTACGAGCAGTACTTC. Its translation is CASSLLGGGGSYEQYF.

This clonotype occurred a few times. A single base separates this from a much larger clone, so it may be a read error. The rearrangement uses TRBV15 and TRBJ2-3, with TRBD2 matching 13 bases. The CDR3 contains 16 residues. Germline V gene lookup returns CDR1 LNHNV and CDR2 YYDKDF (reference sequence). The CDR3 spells CATSRRTSGGTDAQYF. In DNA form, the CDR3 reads TGTGCCACCAGCAGAAGGACTAGCGGGGGCACAGATGCGCAGTATTTT.

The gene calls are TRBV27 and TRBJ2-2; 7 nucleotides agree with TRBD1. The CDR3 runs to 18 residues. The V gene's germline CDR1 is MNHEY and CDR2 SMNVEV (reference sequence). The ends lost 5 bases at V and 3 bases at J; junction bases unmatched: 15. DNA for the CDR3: TGTGCCAGCAGTGGAAAGGCTGACAGGGCTTGGTACACCGGGGAGCTGTTTTTT. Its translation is CASSGKADRAWYTGELFF.

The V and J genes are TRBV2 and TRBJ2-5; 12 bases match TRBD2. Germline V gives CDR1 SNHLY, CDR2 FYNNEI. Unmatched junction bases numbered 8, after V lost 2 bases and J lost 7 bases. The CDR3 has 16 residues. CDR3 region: CASSERTSGTGGTQYF. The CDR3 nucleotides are TGTGCCAGCAGTGAAAGGACTAGCGGGACTGGGGGGACCCAGTACTTC.

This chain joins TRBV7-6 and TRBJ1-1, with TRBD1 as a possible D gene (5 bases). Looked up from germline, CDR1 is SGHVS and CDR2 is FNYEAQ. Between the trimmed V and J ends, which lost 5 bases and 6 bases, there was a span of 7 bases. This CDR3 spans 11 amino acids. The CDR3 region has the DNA TGTGCCAGCAGCCGAGGGGCTGAAGCTTTCTTT. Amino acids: CASSRGAEAFF.

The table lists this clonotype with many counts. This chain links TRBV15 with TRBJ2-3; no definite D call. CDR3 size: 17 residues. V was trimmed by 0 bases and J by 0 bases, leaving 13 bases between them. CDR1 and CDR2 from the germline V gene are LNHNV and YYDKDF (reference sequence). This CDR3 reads CATSRDVNNPSTDTQYF. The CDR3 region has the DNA TGTGCCACCAGCAGAGATGTCAACAACCCTAGCACAGATACGCAGTATTTT.

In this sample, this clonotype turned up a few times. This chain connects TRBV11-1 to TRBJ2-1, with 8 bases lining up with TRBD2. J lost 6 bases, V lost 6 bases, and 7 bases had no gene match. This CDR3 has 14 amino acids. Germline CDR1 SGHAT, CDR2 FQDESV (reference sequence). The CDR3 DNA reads TGTGCCAGCAGAGCTGGGACTAGTGTCAATGAGCAGTTCTTC. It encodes CASRAGTSVNEQFF.

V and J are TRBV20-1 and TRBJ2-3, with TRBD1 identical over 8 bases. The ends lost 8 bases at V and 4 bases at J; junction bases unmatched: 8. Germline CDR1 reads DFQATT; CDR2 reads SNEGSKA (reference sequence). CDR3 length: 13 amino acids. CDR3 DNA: TGCAGTCCAGACAGGGGCCAGGCAGATACGCAGTATTTT. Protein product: CSPDRGQADTQYF.

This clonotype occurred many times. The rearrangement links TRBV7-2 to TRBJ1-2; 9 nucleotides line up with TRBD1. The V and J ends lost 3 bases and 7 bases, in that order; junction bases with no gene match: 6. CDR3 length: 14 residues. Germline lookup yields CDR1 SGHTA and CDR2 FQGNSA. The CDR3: CASSFGTGSAGYTF. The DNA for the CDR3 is TGTGCCAGCAGCTTTGGGACAGGGTCTGCTGGCTACACCTTC.

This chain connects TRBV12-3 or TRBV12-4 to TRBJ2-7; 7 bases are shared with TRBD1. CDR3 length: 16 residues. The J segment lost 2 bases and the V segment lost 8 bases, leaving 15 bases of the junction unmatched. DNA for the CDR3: TGTGCCAGCTCAGCCCGACGACCGGGACAGACCTACGAGCAGTACTTC. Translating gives CASSARRPGQTYEQYF.

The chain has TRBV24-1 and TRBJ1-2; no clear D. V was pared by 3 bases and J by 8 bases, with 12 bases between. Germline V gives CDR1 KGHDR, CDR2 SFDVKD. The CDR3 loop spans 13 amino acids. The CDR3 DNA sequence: TGTGCCACCAGTGATAGCAGGTCGGGCGGCTACACCTTC. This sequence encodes CATSDSRSGGYTF.

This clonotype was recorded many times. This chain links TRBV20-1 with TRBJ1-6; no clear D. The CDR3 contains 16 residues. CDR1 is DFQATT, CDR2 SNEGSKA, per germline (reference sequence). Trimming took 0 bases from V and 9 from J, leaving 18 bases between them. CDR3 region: CSARDARVNMGSPLHF. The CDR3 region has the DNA TGCAGTGCTAGAGATGCCCGGGTTAATATGGGTTCACCCCTCCACTTT.

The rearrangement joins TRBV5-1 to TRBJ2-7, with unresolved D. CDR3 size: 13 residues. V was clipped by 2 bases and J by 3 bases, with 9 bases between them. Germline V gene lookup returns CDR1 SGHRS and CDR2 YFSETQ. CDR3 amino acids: CASSLPEGYEQYF. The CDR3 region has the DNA TGCGCCAGCAGCTTACCCGAAGGCTACGAGCAGTACTTC.

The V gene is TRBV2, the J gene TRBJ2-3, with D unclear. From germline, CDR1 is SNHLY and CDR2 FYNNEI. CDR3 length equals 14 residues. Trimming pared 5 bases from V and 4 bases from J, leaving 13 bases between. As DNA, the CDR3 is TGTGCCAGCAGTTACTCAAGTATCGCAGATACGCAGTATTTT. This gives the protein CASSYSSIADTQYF.

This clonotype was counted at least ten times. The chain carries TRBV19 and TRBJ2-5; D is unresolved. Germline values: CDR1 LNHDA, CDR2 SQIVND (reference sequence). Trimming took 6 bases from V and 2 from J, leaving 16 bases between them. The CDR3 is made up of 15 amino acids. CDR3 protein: CASRGPRVEQETQYF. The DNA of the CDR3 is TGTGCCAGTAGGGGTCCGCGAGTGGAACAAGAGACCCAGTACTTC.

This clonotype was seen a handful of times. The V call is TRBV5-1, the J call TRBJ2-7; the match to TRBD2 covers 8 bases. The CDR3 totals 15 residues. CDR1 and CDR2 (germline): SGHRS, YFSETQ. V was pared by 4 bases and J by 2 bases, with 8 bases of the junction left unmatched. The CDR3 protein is CASSALSGAAYEQYF. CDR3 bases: TGCGCCAGCAGCGCACTTAGCGGGGCGGCCTACGAGCAGTACTTC.

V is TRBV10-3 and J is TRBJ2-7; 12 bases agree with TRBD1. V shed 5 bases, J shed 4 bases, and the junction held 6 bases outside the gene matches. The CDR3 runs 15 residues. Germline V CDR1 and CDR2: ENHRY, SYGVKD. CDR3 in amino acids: CAISQPGQGAYEQYF. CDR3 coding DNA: TGTGCCATCAGTCAGCCGGGACAGGGGGCTTACGAGCAGTACTTC.

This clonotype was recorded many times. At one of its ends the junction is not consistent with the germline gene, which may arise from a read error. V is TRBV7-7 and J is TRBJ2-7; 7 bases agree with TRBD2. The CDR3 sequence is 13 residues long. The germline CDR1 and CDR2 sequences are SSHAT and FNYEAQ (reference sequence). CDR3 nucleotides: TGTGCTAGCAGCCCGGGAGGTTCGGGCGAGCAGTACTTC. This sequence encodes CASSPGGSGEQYF.

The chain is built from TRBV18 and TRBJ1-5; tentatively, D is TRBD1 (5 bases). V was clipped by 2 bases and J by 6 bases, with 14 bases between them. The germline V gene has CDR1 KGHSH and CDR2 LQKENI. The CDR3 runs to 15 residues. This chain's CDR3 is CASSPGTGEGQPQHF. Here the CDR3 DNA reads TGTGCCAGCTCACCAGGGACCGGGGAGGGTCAGCCCCAGCATTTT.

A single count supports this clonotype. The CDR3 loop is CASSLAGESEQFF. In DNA form, the CDR3 reads TGTGCCAGCAGCTTGGCGGGGGAAAGTGAGCAGTTCTTC. The rearrangement joins TRBV5-6 to TRBJ2-1; weak D call: TRBD2 (6 bases). The length of the CDR3 is 13 residues. CDR1 is SGHDT, CDR2 YYEEEE, per germline. V was trimmed by 0 bases and J by 9 bases, leaving 10 bases between them.

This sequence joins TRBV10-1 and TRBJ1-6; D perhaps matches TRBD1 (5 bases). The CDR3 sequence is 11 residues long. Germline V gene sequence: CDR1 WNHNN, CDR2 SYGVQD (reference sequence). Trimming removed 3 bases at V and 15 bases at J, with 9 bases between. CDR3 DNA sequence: TGCGCCAGCAGTGATGGGACCCTCCTCCACTTT. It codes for CASSDGTLLHF.

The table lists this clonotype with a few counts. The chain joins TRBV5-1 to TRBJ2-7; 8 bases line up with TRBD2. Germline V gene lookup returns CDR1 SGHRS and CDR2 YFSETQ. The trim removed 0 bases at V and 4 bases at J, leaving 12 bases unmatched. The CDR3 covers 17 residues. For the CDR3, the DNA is TGCGCCAGCAGCTTGGGCGTGTTGAGCGGGAGTACTTACGAGCAGTACTTC. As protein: CASSLGVLSGSTYEQYF.

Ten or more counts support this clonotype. The CDR3 region has the DNA TGCAGTGCCAGTAGGATTGAGCAGTACTTC. The encoded protein is CSASRIEQYF. The chain employs TRBV20-1 and TRBJ2-7; D remains unclear. Trimming pared 6 bases from V and 7 bases from J, leaving 10 bases between. Germline CDR1 reads DFQATT; CDR2 reads SNEGSKA (reference sequence). The CDR3 has 10 amino acids.

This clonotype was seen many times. CDR3 DNA sequence: TGCAGTGCTCGGCGGTCCCAGGAAAATTCACCCCTCCACTTT. It yields the protein CSARRSQENSPLHF. The chain links TRBV20-1 to TRBJ1-6, with D unresolved. The CDR3 consists of 14 residues. Germline CDR1 DFQATT, CDR2 SNEGSKA (reference sequence). V lost 5 bases and J lost 7, with 15 bases in between.

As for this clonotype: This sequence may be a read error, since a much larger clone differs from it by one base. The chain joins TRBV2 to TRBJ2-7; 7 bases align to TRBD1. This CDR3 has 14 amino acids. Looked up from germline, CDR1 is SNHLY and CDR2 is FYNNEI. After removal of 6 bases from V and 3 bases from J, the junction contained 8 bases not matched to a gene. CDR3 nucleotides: TGTGCCAGCAGCTTAGTGGGACAGCACTACGAGCAGTACTTC. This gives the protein CASSLVGQHYEQYF.